This T cell receptor (beta chain) was observed in a study of CD8 T cells in Susac syndrome. From blood CD8+ and CD4+ T cells, the TCR beta chain was sequenced. Negative isolation yielded the CD8+ and CD4+ T cells, while FACS enriched the TEMRA cells. Random hexamers were used to reverse transcribe an amount of roughly 0.5 to 1 ug RNA. TCRdb re-derived calls from the immunoSEQ multiplex PCR reads in MiXCR, one entry per CDR3 protein. Found here are about 430,000 distinct CDR3 sequences, more than 80% of them singletons; the top ten hold about 0.1%. Trimming stripped 5 bases from V and 1 base from J, with 15 bases between. The CDR3 loop spans 14 amino acids. CDR1 and CDR2 (germline): GTSNPN, SVGIG (reference sequence).

The sequenced material came from CD8+ T cells from PBMCs. The chain joins TRBV30 to TRBJ2-7, with TRBD1 as a possible D gene (6 bases). The sequence came from a human donor with multiple sclerosis. The CDR3 nucleotides read TGTGCCTGGGAACCCACAGGGATATCCTACGAGCAGTACTTC. Residues: CAWEPTGISYEQYF. Full variable domain (remainder filled in from reference TRBV30 and TRBJ2-7): SQTIHQWPATLVQPVGSPLSLECTVEGTSNPNLYWYRQAAGRGLQLLFYSVGIGQISSEVPQNLSASRPQDRQFILSSKKLLLSDSGFYLCAWEPTGISYEQYFGPGTRLTVT.